What follows are 27 T cell receptor beta chains derived from one specimen sequenced in a study of OX40 agonist ivuxolimab in advanced cancers. TCRdb keeps only in-frame clones here, not all; method: immunoSEQ multiplex PCR. In the table there are roughly 35,000 clones, around 80% of which are singletons. The sample consisted of CD4+ or CD8+ T cells sorted from blood, taken in a trial of the OX40 agonist ivuxolimab. These receptors all come from an adult with an advanced solid tumor such as melanoma, head and neck, liver or kidney cancer.

V and J are TRBV30 and TRBJ1-2; D gene uncertain. The CDR3 is made up of 13 amino acids. Trimming cost V 2 bases and J 0 bases, with 7 bases left between them. CDR1 and CDR2 from the germline V gene are GTSNPN and SVGIG (reference sequence). CDR3: CAWSLTSNYGYTF. DNA for the CDR3: TGTGCCTGGAGTTTGACCTCTAACTATGGCTACACCTTC. Full variable domain (remainder filled in from reference TRBV30 and TRBJ1-2): SQTIHQWPATLVQPVGSPLSLECTVEGTSNPNLYWYRQAAGRGLQLLFYSVGIGQISSEVPQNLSASRPQDRQFILSSKKLLLSDSGFYLCAWSLTSNYGYTFGSGTRLTVV.

This chain joins TRBV9 and TRBJ2-5; D ambiguous. Gene TRBJ2-7 matches the end of the DNA better, so the J call may be wrong. The length of the CDR3 is 12 residues. Germline CDR1 reads SGDLS; CDR2 reads YYNGEE. CDR3 region: CASSVGISEQYF. DNA of the CDR3: TGTGCCAGCAGCGTAGGCATCTCCGAGCAGTACTTC.

The J gene is TRBJ2-2, the V gene TRBV2, with D unclear. The CDR3 consists of 12 residues. V was cut by 6 bases and J by 5 bases, with 7 bases left in between. Germline V gene lookup returns CDR1 SNHLY and CDR2 FYNNEI. CDR3 nucleotides: TGTGCCAGCAGACAGCCTACCGGGGAGCTGTTTTTT. It specifies CASRQPTGELFF.

The chain carries TRBV5-4 and TRBJ1-3, with 8 nucleotides matching TRBD1. J gave up 0 bases and V 4 bases, and 6 bases lay outside the gene matches. The germline gives CDR1 SGHNT, CDR2 YYREEE (reference sequence). This CDR3 is 16 amino acids long. The CDR3 reads CASSPGQAISGNTIYF. CDR3 sequence (DNA): TGTGCCAGCAGCCCGGGACAGGCGATCTCTGGAAACACCATATATTTT.

Remarks on this clone: At one of its ends the junction is not consistent with the germline gene, which may arise from a read error. The rearrangement links TRBV5-6 to TRBJ2-7, with TRBD1 matching 10 bases. The CDR3 sequence is 10 residues long. Germline values: CDR1 SGHDT, CDR2 YYEEEE. The CDR3 DNA follows: TGTGCCAGATTAGGACAGGGGGACCACTTC. Its translation is CARLGQGDHF.

V and J are TRBV6-1 and TRBJ2-7; 11 positions match TRBD2. CDR3 length: 15 amino acids. The ends lost 8 bases at V and 4 bases at J; junction bases unmatched: 10. CDR1 is MNHNS, CDR2 SASEGT, per germline. The CDR3 coding sequence is TGTGCCAGCGGATTAGCGGGAGGGCCGGGGTACGAGCAGTACTTC. It codes for CASGLAGGPGYEQYF.

This rearrangement joins TRBV5-6 to TRBJ2-5; D is unresolved. V gave up 3 bases and J gave up 3 bases, with 12 bases separating them. The CDR3 extends over 14 amino acids. CDR1 is SGHDT, CDR2 YYEEEE, per germline. CDR3 bases: TGTGCCAGCAGCTCGACCCGTGGGGAAGAGACCCAGTACTTC. It encodes CASSSTRGEETQYF. Drawing the rest from reference TRBV5-6 and TRBJ2-5, the complete variable domain is DAGVTQSPTHLIKTRGQQVTLRCSPKSGHDTVSWYQQALGQGPQFIFQYYEEEERQRGNFPDRFSGHQFPNYSSELNVNALLLGDSALYLCASSSTRGEETQYFGPGTRLLVL.

This chain joins TRBV29-1 and TRBJ2-5, with 9 bases lining up with TRBD2. CDR3 length: 13 amino acids. The V and J ends lost 6 bases and 5 bases, in that order; junction bases with no gene match: 7. CDR1 is SQVTM, CDR2 ANQGSEA, per germline. The CDR3 spells CSVGLAGRETQYF. CDR3 nucleotides: TGCAGCGTCGGTCTAGCGGGAAGGGAGACCCAGTACTTC.

The V call is TRBV6-5, the J call TRBJ2-1, with a weak D call TRBD1 (7 bases). This CDR3 region has 15 residues. The V gene lost 6 bases and the J gene lost 8 bases, with 20 bases spanning the gap. Germline V gives CDR1 MNHEY, CDR2 SVGAGI. In DNA, the CDR3 is TGTGCCAGCAGGGGACTTAGGGGGCTTTGGGATGAGCAGTTCTTC. Its translation is CASRGLRGLWDEQFF.

J is TRBJ1-3 and V is TRBV28, with no clear D. The CDR3 spans 16 residues. The V and J ends lost 4 bases and 4 bases respectively, with 17 bases between them. Germline CDR1 MDHEN, CDR2 SYDVKM. The CDR3 protein is CASSSSDANVGNTIYF. For the CDR3, the DNA is TGTGCCAGCAGTTCGTCCGACGCAAACGTCGGAAACACCATATATTTT.

J is TRBJ2-5 and V is TRBV14, with 7 nucleotides matching TRBD2. The DNA end lines up better with TRBJ2-7; the J call may be wrong. Germline CDR1 reads SGHDN; CDR2 reads FVKESK. This CDR3 is 14 amino acids long. CDR3 loop: CASSPRRGGYEQYF. The CDR3 DNA is TGTGCCAGCAGCCCCCGACGGGGAGGGTACGAGCAGTACTTC.

The CDR3 nucleotides are TGCAGCGTTCGGGCCCCGAATCAGCCCCAGCATTTT. Protein product: CSVRAPNQPQHF. This chain joins TRBV29-1 and TRBJ1-5, with D unclear. With 5 bases removed from V and 4 bases from J, the gap between germline ends came to 9 bases. Germline-derived CDR1 and CDR2 are SQVTM and ANQGSEA. The CDR3 sequence is 12 residues long.

This rearrangement joins TRBV4-2 to TRBJ2-2, with D perhaps TRBD1 (5 bases). The V gene's germline CDR1 is LGHNA and CDR2 YNFKEQ. Trimming removed 3 bases at V and 5 bases at J, with 7 bases between. The CDR3 totals 13 residues. CDR3 nucleotides: TGTGCCAGCAGCCACAGGGAAACCGGGGAGCTGTTTTTT. Protein sequence: CASSHRETGELFF.

The chain is built from TRBV20-1 and TRBJ2-5; D unclear. V was pared by 6 bases and J by 5 bases, with 10 bases between. This CDR3 has 11 residues. In germline, CDR1 is DFQATT, CDR2 SNEGSKA (reference sequence). The CDR3 DNA sequence: TGCAGTGCGTACCTCGGGGAGACCCAGTACTTC. Amino acids: CSAYLGETQYF.

The chain carries TRBV28 and TRBJ1-4; TRBD1 aligns across 10 bases. CDR3 length: 16 amino acids. The germline V gene encodes CDR1 MDHEN and CDR2 SYDVKM. Unmatched junction bases numbered 10, after V lost 6 bases and J lost 6 bases. The CDR3 spells CASSRTPGQGHEKLFF. The DNA for the CDR3 is TGTGCCAGCAGCAGGACCCCGGGACAGGGGCATGAAAAACTGTTTTTT. The full variable domain, rest sourced from reference TRBV28 and TRBJ1-4, is DVKVTQSSRYLVKRTGEKVFLECVQDMDHENMFWYRQDPGLGLRLIYFSYDVKMKEKGDIPEGYSVSREKKERFSLILESASTNQTSMYLCASSRTPGQGHEKLFFGSGTQLSVL.

V usage is TRBV10-3 and J usage is TRBJ2-7, with 9 bases identical to TRBD2. The CDR3 runs 14 residues. V lost 4 bases, J lost 3 bases, and 4 bases stayed unmatched. Germline CDR1 ENHRY, CDR2 SYGVKD. CDR3 region: CAISAGTSSYEQYF. Written as DNA, the CDR3 is TGTGCCATCAGTGCGGGGACTAGCAGCTACGAGCAGTACTTC.

On this clone itself: Its ends do not fully match the called genes, so a read error is possible. V and J are TRBV7-7 and TRBJ2-7; possible D gene TRBD1, 6 bases. Looked up from germline, CDR1 is SSHAT and CDR2 is FNYEAQ (reference sequence). This CDR3 has 15 amino acids. Here the CDR3 DNA reads TGTGCTAGCAGCGCAACTCCCGGGACAAACAGCGAGCAGTACTTC. This codes for CASSATPGTNSEQYF.

The rearrangement uses TRBV7-6 and TRBJ2-3; D remains ambiguous. V lost 2 bases, J lost 4 bases, and 1 base lay in between. The CDR3 has 11 amino acids. The germline V gene has CDR1 SGHVS and CDR2 FNYEAQ. The CDR3 region has the DNA TGTGCCAGCAGCTTATCAGATACGCAGTATTTT. Amino acids: CASSLSDTQYF.

This clone was observed once. CDR3 nucleotides: TGTGCCAGCAGTTTATGGTTGGGAAACTATGGCTACACCTTC. Translation gives CASSLWLGNYGYTF. The chain carries TRBV28 and TRBJ1-2; no firm D call. The CDR3 consists of 14 residues. Germline lookup yields CDR1 MDHEN and CDR2 SYDVKM. Between the trimmed V and J ends, which lost 0 bases and 2 bases, there was a span of 7 bases.

The J gene is TRBJ1-2, the V gene TRBV6-5; D perhaps matches TRBD1 (6 bases). V shed 5 bases and J shed 2 bases, with 9 bases lying between them. CDR3 size: 13 residues. Germline-derived CDR1 and CDR2 are MNHEY and SVGAGI. The CDR3 is CASSTGQNYGYTF. The CDR3 nucleotides read TGTGCCAGCAGTACCGGACAGAACTATGGCTACACCTTC.

The genes are TRBV27 and TRBJ2-3; 8 bases are shared with TRBD2. CDR3 length: 14 residues. CDR1 MNHEY and CDR2 SMNVEV come from the germline V gene (reference sequence). The J segment lost 4 bases and the V segment lost 5 bases, leaving 5 bases of the junction unmatched. CDR3 sequence (DNA): TGTGCCAGCAGTAGCGGGAGACAATCAGATACGCAGTATTTT. Its protein product is CASSSGRQSDTQYF.

This chain joins TRBV7-2 and TRBJ2-3; the D gene is possibly TRBD1 (6 bases). V was clipped by 4 bases and J by 6 bases, with 14 bases between them. CDR3 length: 14 residues. Germline loops: CDR1 SGHTA, CDR2 FQGNSA. The CDR3, as DNA: TGTGCCAGCAGCTCCCCCCGGACAGCGGATACGCAGTATTTT. Residues: CASSSPRTADTQYF.

The gene calls are TRBV5-4 and TRBJ2-1; D gene unclear. V lost 1 base and J 1 base, leaving 3 bases between the germline ends. Germline V gene data show CDR1 as SGHNT and CDR2 as YYREEE (reference sequence). This CDR3 contains 13 residues. This chain's CDR3 is CASSLSSYNEQFF. In DNA, the CDR3 is TGTGCCAGCAGCTTGTCTTCCTACAATGAGCAGTTCTTC.

This clone was counted a single time. The rearrangement uses TRBV6-6 and TRBJ1-4; 7 bases are shared with TRBD1. The CDR3 has 15 amino acids. J gave up 8 bases and V 2 bases, and 8 bases lay outside the gene matches. Germline V gene data show CDR1 as MNHNY and CDR2 as SVGAGI (reference sequence). For the CDR3, the DNA is TGTGCCAGCAGTTACCAAGGGGGCGCACTGGAAAAACTGTTTTTT. This encodes CASSYQGGALEKLFF.

V is TRBV30 and J is TRBJ1-4; weak D call: TRBD1 (5 bases). V was pared by 1 base and J by 5 bases, with 8 bases between. This CDR3 is built from 13 residues. From germline, CDR1 is GTSNPN and CDR2 SVGIG (reference sequence). CDR3: CAWSGHRNEKLFF. Here the CDR3 DNA reads TGTGCCTGGAGTGGACACAGGAATGAAAAACTGTTTTTT.

The chain joins TRBV10-3 to TRBJ2-7, with D possibly called TRBD1 or TRBD2 (5 bases each). The CDR3 extends over 14 amino acids. Trimming left V 2 bases short and J 6 bases short, with 14 bases between. The germline V gene encodes CDR1 ENHRY and CDR2 SYGVKD. CDR3 coding DNA: TGTGCCATCAGTGAGGGGGACGTTGGTCTCGAGCAGTACTTC. Its protein is CAISEGDVGLEQYF.

The chain joins TRBV5-4 to TRBJ2-7, with 8 positions matching TRBD2. CDR3 size: 14 residues. The V segment lost 2 bases and the J segment 3 bases; nucleotides outside the gene matches: 4. Germline V gene data show CDR1 as SGHNT and CDR2 as YYREEE (reference sequence). The CDR3 DNA follows: TGTGCCAGCAGCTTCGGGGGGGATTACTACGAGCAGTACTTC. Translated, it gives CASSFGGDYYEQYF. The full variable domain, with the rest looked up from reference TRBV5-4 and TRBJ2-7, is ETGVTQSPTHLIKTRGQQVTLRCSSQSGHNTVSWYQQALGQGPQFIFQYYREEENGRGNFPPRFSGLQFPNYSSELNVNALELDDSALYLCASSFGGDYYEQYFGPGTRLTVT.